This record concerns one TCR beta chain sequence. Its antigen is undetermined. This sample is drawn from a study of CXCR3-negative and CXCR3-positive naive CD8 T cells. Study-level findings and limits: CXCR3-negative and CXCR3-positive naive cells shared comparable TRBV-TRBJ usage, but memory cells did not. Both naive subsets showed comparably high diversity, and memory CD8+ cells showed much lower diversity. Freshly isolated PBMCs were used in most assays, given partial CXCR3 loss after freezing.

Naive CD8+ T cells displayed a CD45RO-CCR7+CD27+CD95- phenotype. The authors made the TRB cDNA libraries by 5' RACE using UMI labels. TCRdb reprocessed the 5' RACE reads and stores each CDR3 protein as one record, lacking DNA. The repertoire table contains 90,000 to 95,000 distinct CDR3 sequences. CDR1 and CDR2 (germline): SGDLS, YYNGEE. The CDR3 totals 16 residues. This rearrangement joins TRBV9 to TRBJ1-1; TCRdb proposes TRBD1, but this gene call is untestable without DNA. The clonotype originates from a human donor in good health. Some clones in this sample may be carry-over from other donors' samples. The sample comprised naive CXCR3- CD8+ T cells from blood. Subset here: CD45RO-CCR7+CD27+CD95- naive CD8+ T cells lacking CXCR3 (TNR3-). The CDR3 here is CASSVDRTGTHTEAFF. The full variable domain, with the rest looked up from reference TRBV9 and TRBJ1-1, is DSGVTQTPKHLITATGQRVTLRCSPRSGDLSVYWYQQSLDQGLQFLIQYYNGEERAKGNILERFSAQQFPDLHSELNLSSLELGDSALYFCASSVDRTGTHTEAFFGQGTRLTVV.